One sample yielded the 27 T cell receptor beta chains listed below, sequenced in a study of blood T cell repertoires in COVID-19. Sequenced by immunoSEQ multiplex PCR; TCRdb stores in-frame clones only, minus some. Of around 120,000 clones listed, roughly 79% are singletons. The sample comprised peripheral blood. Source of these receptors: a human donor in a cohort sampled during active COVID-19.

The chain couples TRBV7-2 to TRBJ2-7; no definite D call. Trimming took 3 bases from V and 6 from J, leaving 6 bases between them. This CDR3 spans 11 amino acids. The germline CDR1 and CDR2 sequences are SGHTA and FQGNSA. The CDR3 sequence: CASSFKREQYF. The CDR3 DNA follows: TGTGCCAGCAGCTTTAAGCGCGAGCAGTACTTC.

This sequence joins TRBV7-2 and TRBJ2-5, with D possibly TRBD2 on 6 matching bases. This CDR3 region has 18 residues. Germline CDR1 and CDR2: SGHTA and FQGNSA. V gave up 1 base and J gave up 6 bases, with 24 bases separating them. The CDR3 reads CASSLVPPGAGSQKTQYF. Written as DNA, the CDR3 is TGTGCCAGCAGCTTAGTCCCCCCGGGCGCGGGGTCTCAAAAGACCCAGTACTTC.

J is TRBJ2-6 and V is TRBV28; D gene uncertain. Between the trimmed V and J ends, which lost 6 bases and 6 bases, there was a span of 12 bases. This CDR3 comprises 14 residues. Germline V gives CDR1 MDHEN, CDR2 SYDVKM. CDR3 protein: CASSLDSKANVLTF. The CDR3 nucleotides are TGTGCCAGCAGCCTCGACTCGAAGGCCAACGTCCTGACTTTC.

The chain employs TRBV5-3 and TRBJ1-1; D is unresolved. TRBV5-3 is identified as an open reading frame with a role that is uncertain. The CDR3 runs 15 residues. Deletions cut 1 base from V and 0 bases from J, with 10 bases between. CDR3 coding DNA: TGTGCCAGAAGCTTGATCTTCCCTATGAACACTGAAGCTTTCTTT. This encodes CARSLIFPMNTEAFF.

This chain connects TRBV28 to TRBJ1-4; D gene uncertain. Looked up from germline, CDR1 is MDHEN and CDR2 is SYDVKM. Trimming pared 5 bases from V and 10 bases from J, leaving 8 bases between. The CDR3 extends over 11 amino acids. The CDR3 sequence: CASSTAGKLFF. DNA for the CDR3: TGTGCCAGCAGTACAGCAGGAAAACTGTTTTTT.

The V and J genes are TRBV28 and TRBJ2-7, with 7 bases matching TRBD1. Germline trimming cut 6 bases from V and 1 base from J; bases unmatched to any gene: 3. CDR1 is MDHEN, CDR2 SYDVKM, per germline. This CDR3 spans 13 amino acids. The CDR3 DNA is TGTGCCAGCAGCTCGGACAGGTCCTACGAGCAGTACTTC. Translation gives CASSSDRSYEQYF.

The chain is built from TRBV6-2 or TRBV6-3 and TRBJ2-7; 8 bases agree with TRBD2. Trimming at V came to 4 bases and at J to 3 bases, leaving 8 bases not matched to a gene. In germline, CDR1 is MNHEY, CDR2 SVGEGT. The CDR3 totals 15 residues. In DNA form, the CDR3 reads TGTGCCAGCAGTTCGGGGGGGAGTGATTTCTACGAGCAGTACTTC. This gives the protein CASSSGGSDFYEQYF.

This clone is a singleton in its sample. This chain connects TRBV6-6 to TRBJ1-1, with D perhaps TRBD1 (5 bases). CDR3 length: 14 amino acids. Germline V gives CDR1 MNHNY, CDR2 SVGAGI (reference sequence). Trimming removed 6 bases at V and 4 bases at J, with 15 bases between. In nucleotides, the CDR3 is TGTGCCAGCAGACCCAGTCAGGGAGGCACTGAAGCTTTCTTT. Protein: CASRPSQGGTEAFF.

CDR3 bases: TGTGCCAGCAGCGGGGCTCTAGCGGGGGTCAATGAGCAGTTCTTC. It specifies CASSGALAGVNEQFF. The V and J genes are TRBV7-9 and TRBJ2-1; TRBD2 matches at 10 bases. CDR3 length: 15 residues. Trimming removed 5 bases from V and 6 bases from J; junction bases left unmatched: 7. Germline V lookup: CDR1 SEHNR, CDR2 FQNEAQ (reference sequence).

In DNA, the CDR3 is TGTGCCAGCAGTTTAGTGGGCGACACTGAAGCTTTCTTT. It specifies CASSLVGDTEAFF. This chain connects TRBV12-3 or TRBV12-4 to TRBJ1-1; D gene unclear. The CDR3 totals 13 residues. V was clipped by 1 base and J by 3 bases, with 6 bases between them.

The chain couples TRBV5-5 to TRBJ2-1; 7 nucleotides match TRBD1. The CDR3 extends over 15 amino acids. Germline CDR1 is SGHKS and CDR2 is YYEKEE (reference sequence). Losses at the gene ends were 4 bases for V and 2 bases for J; bases not matched to a gene: 6. The CDR3 sequence: CASSTRDSAYNEQFF. The DNA for the CDR3 is TGTGCCAGCAGCACCCGGGACAGTGCCTACAATGAGCAGTTCTTC.

The rearrangement links TRBV6-2 or TRBV6-3 to TRBJ2-1; TRBD1 matches 9 bases. After removal of 6 bases from V and 9 bases from J, the junction contained 18 bases not matched to a gene. The CDR3 length is 17 residues. Per germline, CDR1 MNHEY and CDR2 SVGEGT. This chain's CDR3 is CASSLQLRGQGGGEQFF. Written as DNA, the CDR3 is TGTGCCAGCAGCTTACAACTCAGGGGACAGGGCGGGGGTGAGCAGTTCTTC.

The chain has TRBV30 and TRBJ1-1; possible D gene TRBD1, 6 bases. The CDR3 spans 18 residues. V lost 0 bases to trimming and J lost 4 bases, with 24 bases between them. Germline loops: CDR1 GTSNPN, CDR2 SVGIG (reference sequence). The CDR3 is CAWSVRPGLQGTRTEAFF. Here the CDR3 DNA reads TGTGCCTGGAGTGTCAGACCCGGTTTACAGGGAACGCGCACTGAAGCTTTCTTT.

This chain uses TRBV7-2 with TRBJ2-3; 7 bases map to TRBD1. The CDR3 spans 14 residues. V gave up 3 bases and J gave up 2 bases; unmatched junction bases: 2. CDR1 and CDR2 from the germline V gene are SGHTA and FQGNSA. The chain's CDR3 is CASSLTGITDTQYF. The DNA of the CDR3 is TGTGCCAGCAGCTTGACAGGGATCACAGATACGCAGTATTTT.

The V and J genes are TRBV27 and TRBJ1-6; D is unclear. The CDR3 is 16 amino acids. Trimming pared 5 bases from V and 4 bases from J, leaving 15 bases between. Looked up from germline, CDR1 is MNHEY and CDR2 is SMNVEV (reference sequence). The CDR3 DNA reads TGTGCCAGCAGTACGCAGCGGAAACGGTATAATTCACCCCTCCACTTT. Encoded protein: CASSTQRKRYNSPLHF.

This chain connects TRBV9 to TRBJ2-7, with 12 bases identical to TRBD2. Germline-derived CDR1 and CDR2 are SGDLS and YYNGEE. Trimming at V came to 3 bases and at J to 2 bases, leaving 21 bases not matched to a gene. This CDR3 comprises 21 residues. CDR3 in DNA: TGTGCCAGCAGCGCCAACGACCCCGGACGTGGACTAGCGGGGACACCCTACGAGCAGTACTTC. This sequence encodes CASSANDPGRGLAGTPYEQYF.

This chain uses TRBV5-1 with TRBJ1-6, with no clear D. From germline, CDR1 is SGHRS and CDR2 YFSETQ. V lost 1 base and J lost 7, with 9 bases in between. The CDR3 totals 14 residues. DNA of the CDR3: TGCGCCAGCAGCTTGTCAGGTTTAAATTCACCCCTCCACTTT. Its protein is CASSLSGLNSPLHF. Based on the CDR3 plus reference TRBV5-1 and TRBJ1-6, the full variable domain is KAGVTQTPRYLIKTRGQQVTLSCSPISGHRSVSWYQQTPGQGLQFLFEYFSETQRNKGNFPGRFSGRQFSNSRSEMNVSTLELGDSALYLCASSLSGLNSPLHFGNGTRLTVT.

This clone was picked up a small number of times. V is TRBV5-4 and J is TRBJ1-2; D might be TRBD1 (6 bases). Deletions cut 4 bases from V and 4 bases from J, with 20 bases between. The CDR3 length is 16 residues. The germline gives CDR1 SGHNT, CDR2 YYREEE (reference sequence). CDR3 sequence reads: CASSRDRPLNLYGYTF. DNA of the CDR3: TGTGCCAGCAGCCGTGACAGGCCGCTAAACCTCTATGGCTACACCTTC.

This rearrangement joins TRBV6-6 to TRBJ2-2; 11 bases match TRBD1. The CDR3 covers 16 residues. Germline V lookup: CDR1 MNHNY, CDR2 SVGAGI (reference sequence). J lost 4 bases, V lost 6 bases, and 7 bases had no gene match. This chain's CDR3 is CASSRGQGAFTGELFF. CDR3 bases: TGTGCCAGCAGCCGAGGACAGGGGGCTTTCACCGGGGAGCTGTTTTTT.

The chain carries TRBV2 and TRBJ2-1, with 8 bases identical to TRBD2. The ends lost 6 bases at V and 6 bases at J; junction bases unmatched: 4. Germline CDR1 and CDR2: SNHLY and FYNNEI. The CDR3 runs to 13 residues. The chain's CDR3 is CASRAGLVNEQFF. CDR3 bases: TGTGCCAGCAGAGCGGGACTAGTCAATGAGCAGTTCTTC. Full variable domain (remainder filled in from reference TRBV2 and TRBJ2-1): EPEVTQTPSHQVTQMGQEVILRCVPISNHLYFYWYRQILGQKVEFLVSFYNNEISEKSEIFDDQFSVERPDGSNFTLKIRSTKLEDSAMYFCASRAGLVNEQFFGPGTRLTVL.

Only a few counts were recorded for this clone. This chain uses TRBV11-2 with TRBJ2-7, with TRBD2 identical over 12 bases. The germline V gene has CDR1 SGHAT and CDR2 FQNNGV. V trimming: 5 bases; J trimming: 3 bases; junction bases outside the gene matches: 5. The CDR3 consists of 15 residues. The CDR3 protein is CASSPGLAGNYEQYF. CDR3 coding DNA: TGTGCCAGCAGCCCCGGACTAGCGGGAAACTACGAGCAGTACTTC.

V is TRBV10-3 and J is TRBJ1-1; 8 nucleotides line up with TRBD1. With 6 bases clipped from V and 0 bases from J, the junction kept 3 bases outside the gene matches. Germline loops: CDR1 ENHRY, CDR2 SYGVKD. The CDR3 runs to 14 residues. Here the CDR3 DNA reads TGTGCCATCAGACAGGGGGTCATGAACACTGAAGCTTTCTTT. It translates to CAIRQGVMNTEAFF.

The count of this clone is one. The rearrangement uses TRBV6-5 and TRBJ1-5; D ambiguous. The V gene's germline CDR1 is MNHEY and CDR2 SVGAGI. The CDR3 contains 15 residues. The V end was cut by 7 bases, the J end by 3 bases, with 16 bases between. CDR3 amino acids: CASTQTGLHNQPQHF. In DNA form, the CDR3 reads TGTGCCAGCACCCAGACCGGACTCCACAATCAGCCCCAGCATTTT.

This clone was seen at least ten times. V gene TRBV24-1 combines with J gene TRBJ1-5; 7 positions match TRBD1. This CDR3 has 17 amino acids. Germline V lookup: CDR1 KGHDR, CDR2 SFDVKD. The trim removed 3 bases at V and 3 bases at J, leaving 10 bases unmatched. The chain's CDR3 is CATSDSTPGQTNQPQHF. The CDR3 DNA reads TGTGCCACCAGTGATAGCACCCCGGGACAGACCAATCAGCCCCAGCATTTT.

This clone was seen a few times. The V and J genes are TRBV18 and TRBJ1-5; tentative D call: TRBD1 (6 bases). This CDR3 comprises 15 residues. Germline values: CDR1 KGHSH, CDR2 LQKENI. Trimming pared 4 bases from V and 3 bases from J, leaving 13 bases between. As DNA, the CDR3 is TGTGCCAGCTCACTTGAGGACAGCCTCAATCAGCCCCAGCATTTT. It encodes CASSLEDSLNQPQHF. The full variable domain, completed using reference TRBV18 and TRBJ1-5, is NAGVMQNPRHLVRRRGQEARLRCSPMKGHSHVYWYRQLPEEGLKFMVYLQKENIIDESGMPKERFSAEFPKEGPSILRIQQVVRGDSAAYFCASSLEDSLNQPQHFGDGTRLSIL.

This rearrangement joins TRBV5-1 to TRBJ2-2; D remains unclear. The CDR3 is 12 amino acids. Germline V CDR1 and CDR2: SGHRS, YFSETQ. V lost 0 bases and J lost 6, with 3 bases in between. The CDR3 DNA reads TGCGCCAGCAGCTTGGCTTCCGGGGAGCTGTTTTTT. Protein: CASSLASGELFF.

This chain uses TRBV29-1 with TRBJ1-2, with 11 nucleotides matching TRBD1. CDR1 SQVTM and CDR2 ANQGSEA come from the germline V gene. V trimming: 3 bases; J trimming: 5 bases; junction bases outside the gene matches: 8. This CDR3 is built from 15 residues. CDR3 DNA sequence: TGCAGCGTTGAGGACAGGGGGCCCCTTCGATATGGCTACACCTTC. This translates into CSVEDRGPLRYGYTF.